The TCR beta chain described here comes from a study of cytotoxic CD8 clonotypes in ibrutinib-treated CLL. Study-level results: Public clonotypes (which were uncommon) either contracted or remained stable on treatment. Sustained-remission and progressing patients were not sampled at matched times. Increased clonality at ibrutinib response gave way to a return toward baseline at progression. Patients had baseline clonality above age-matched healthy donors, and this clonality moved with circulating CD8+ T-cell counts.

Method: immunoSEQ multiplex PCR; TCRdb's copy keeps in-frame clones and lacks some. The sample has some 130,000 clones, approximately 90% seen once. Concerning this clone: Its antigen remains unidentified.

Germline V lookup: CDR1 SGHNT, CDR2 YENEEA. CDR3 length: 15 residues. The J segment lost 4 bases and the V segment lost 4 bases, leaving 7 bases of the junction unmatched. Sample: PBMCs, taken after 12 months of ibrutinib treatment. The genes are TRBV11-3 and TRBJ2-5; TRBD1 matches at 9 bases. This clonotype was sampled from a human donor with chronic lymphocytic leukemia. CDR3 in DNA: TGTGCCAGCAGCTCTTCGGGACAGGGAGGAGAGACCCAGTACTTC. Translation: CASSSSGQGGETQYF.